This passage covers 15 T cell receptor beta chains from one sample sequenced in a study of T cells in Graves' hyperthyroidism and ophthalmopathy. Amplified TCR beta CDR3 regions derived from RNA transcripts. Using the HTBI primer set, a first-round RT-PCR was run on the TCR CDR3. TCRdb processed the multiplex PCR reads anew with MiXCR; each CDR3 protein has one entry. The data show 300,000 or so distinct CDR3 sequences, 15% to 20% seen once. Sequenced material: blood. The source of these receptors is a man aged 25-45 years with Graves' hyperthyroidism.

The chain combines TRBV20-1 with TRBJ1-5, with a weak D call TRBD1 (5 bases). The germline V gene has CDR1 DFQATT and CDR2 SNEGSKA (reference sequence). V shed 0 bases and J shed 4 bases, with 10 bases lying between them. The CDR3 loop spans 14 amino acids. CDR3 sequence: CSAREGGANQPQHF. Written as DNA, the CDR3 is TGCAGTGCTAGAGAGGGAGGGGCTAATCAGCCCCAGCATTTT.

This clonotype has ten or more counts. V usage is TRBV24-1 and J usage is TRBJ2-3, with D uncertain. This CDR3 comprises 11 residues. Germline values: CDR1 KGHDR, CDR2 SFDVKD. V gave up 6 bases and J gave up 0 bases, with 0 bases separating them. The CDR3 loop reads CATSSTDTQYF. The CDR3 DNA follows: TGTGCCACCAGTAGCACAGATACGCAGTATTTT.

There are many counts of this clonotype. The rearrangement joins TRBV28 to TRBJ2-3; D may be TRBD2 (7 bases). The V gene lost 2 bases and the J gene lost 5 bases, with 14 bases spanning the gap. Germline V gene lookup returns CDR1 MDHEN and CDR2 SYDVKM. CDR3 length: 15 residues. This chain's CDR3 is CASSLRGAHKDTQYF. In DNA, the CDR3 is TGTGCCAGCAGTTTACGGGGGGCGCATAAAGATACGCAGTATTTT.

The chain couples TRBV28 to TRBJ2-3; a possible D gene is TRBD2 (6 bases). The V and J ends lost 7 bases and 7 bases respectively, with 15 bases between them. The germline CDR1 and CDR2 sequences are MDHEN and SYDVKM. The CDR3 runs to 13 residues. CDR3 sequence: CASMGLAVNTQYF. The CDR3 DNA sequence: TGTGCCAGCATGGGATTAGCGGTGAATACGCAGTATTTT.

This chain uses TRBV11-2 with TRBJ2-3, with D possibly being TRBD2 (6 bases). Trimming removed 4 bases at V and 5 bases at J, with 16 bases between. Per germline, CDR1 SGHAT and CDR2 FQNNGV. This CDR3 has 15 amino acids. As DNA, the CDR3 is TGTGCCAGCAGCTCTCTTGTGCGGGACCAAGATACGCAGTATTTT. Translation: CASSSLVRDQDTQYF.

Only a few counts were recorded for this clonotype. The chain carries TRBV9 and TRBJ2-3; TRBD2 might be the D (5 bases). Germline CDR1 SGDLS, CDR2 YYNGEE. This CDR3 spans 15 amino acids. Trimming left V 1 base short and J 2 bases short, with 11 bases between. The CDR3 sequence: CASSVRAGTTDTQYF. The CDR3 region has the DNA TGTGCCAGCAGCGTAAGGGCGGGCACCACAGATACGCAGTATTTT.

This clonotype was found many times. The chain uses TRBV15 and TRBJ2-7, with D hard to call. V was trimmed by 3 bases and J by 5 bases, leaving 17 bases between them. The CDR3 totals 15 residues. Per germline, CDR1 LNHNV and CDR2 YYDKDF (reference sequence). The CDR3 here is CATSRAPVGRNEQYF. The CDR3 coding sequence is TGTGCCACCAGCAGGGCTCCCGTGGGCAGGAACGAGCAGTACTTC.

Only a few counts were recorded for this clonotype. The chain uses TRBV6-5 and TRBJ2-6; D gene uncertain. The CDR3 runs to 18 residues. Germline assignment: CDR1 MNHEY and CDR2 SVGAGI. Trimming cost V 0 bases and J 3 bases, with 15 bases left between them. The CDR3 DNA follows: TGTGCCAGCAGTTACTCGACGCTGGGCCCCTTTGGGGCCAACGTCCTGACTTTC. Translating it yields CASSYSTLGPFGANVLTF.

This clonotype was counted ten times or more. The J gene is TRBJ2-5, the V gene TRBV7-2; D unresolved. Germline V gene sequence: CDR1 SGHTA, CDR2 FQGNSA. V shed 2 bases and J shed 1 base, with 8 bases lying between them. The CDR3 sequence is 14 residues long. The CDR3 DNA reads as TGTGCCAGCAGCTTAATGAGGACCCAAGAGACCCAGTACTTC. Translated: CASSLMRTQETQYF.

This clonotype was detected only a few times. This chain links TRBV12-3 or TRBV12-4 with TRBJ2-1, with 10 nucleotides matching TRBD2. V shed 6 bases and J 12 bases; nucleotides not matched to a gene: 11. The CDR3 is made up of 14 amino acids. As DNA, the CDR3 is TGTGCCAGCAGCAGAACCGGGACTAGCGCCAGGCAGTTCTTC. It specifies CASSRTGTSARQFF.

This clonotype was counted ten times or more. This chain connects TRBV6-1 to TRBJ2-7; no clear D. The CDR3 is 11 residues long. Per the germline V gene, CDR1 is MNHNS and CDR2 is SASEGT. With 1 base removed from V and 3 bases from J, the gap between germline ends came to 1 base. The CDR3 DNA is TGTGCCAGCAGTGAAGGCTACGAGCAGTACTTC. Translated, it gives CASSEGYEQYF.

The CDR3 is CASSGLGQGPYEQYF. DNA for the CDR3: TGTGCCAGCAGCGGACTAGGACAGGGCCCCTACGAGCAGTACTTC. The chain uses TRBV5-6 and TRBJ2-7; D is possibly TRBD1 (8 bases). The germline V gene encodes CDR1 SGHDT and CDR2 YYEEEE. V dropped 4 bases and J dropped 2 bases, with 16 bases sitting between them. CDR3 length equals 15 residues.

This clonotype has ten or more counts. This chain connects TRBV5-6 to TRBJ2-1, with TRBD2 as a possible D gene (5 bases). The V gene's germline CDR1 is SGHDT and CDR2 YYEEEE. Trimming took off 2 bases at V and 8 bases at J, with 11 bases between the two ends. The CDR3 length is 13 residues. DNA for the CDR3: TGTGCCAGCAGCTTTGCGTTGAGGGATGAGCAGTTCTTC. As protein: CASSFALRDEQFF.

The table lists this clonotype with a count of one. This may be a read error, as it is one base from a much larger clone. The chain couples TRBV20-1 to TRBJ1-1; D is undetermined. The V end lost 1 base, the J end lost 0 bases, and 3 bases lay between the germline ends. Germline V gene data show CDR1 as DFQATT and CDR2 as SNEGSKA (reference sequence). There are 12 residues in the CDR3. This CDR3 reads CSARALNTEAFF. CDR3 nucleotide sequence: TGCAGTGCTAGAGCTCTGAACACTGAAGCTTTCTTT.

The chain joins TRBV27 to TRBJ1-1; maybe TRBD1 (6 bases). This CDR3 is 14 amino acids long. Per the germline V gene, CDR1 is MNHEY and CDR2 is SMNVEV (reference sequence). The V gene lost 6 bases and the J gene lost 3 bases, with 14 bases spanning the gap. CDR3 bases: TGTGCCAGCAGCCCGACGGGGGCGCACACTGAAGCTTTCTTT. Encoded protein: CASSPTGAHTEAFF.